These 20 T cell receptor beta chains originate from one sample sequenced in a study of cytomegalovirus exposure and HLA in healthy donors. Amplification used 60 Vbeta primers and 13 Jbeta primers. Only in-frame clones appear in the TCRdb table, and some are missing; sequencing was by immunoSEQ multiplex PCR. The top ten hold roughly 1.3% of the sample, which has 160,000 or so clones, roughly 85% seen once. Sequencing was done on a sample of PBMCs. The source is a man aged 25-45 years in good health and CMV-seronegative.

The CDR3: CASSEGTSGPSSYEQYF. In DNA, the CDR3 is TGTGCCAGCAGCGAGGGGACTAGCGGGCCTAGTTCCTACGAGCAGTACTTC. The chain has TRBV5-4 and TRBJ2-7; 12 bases fit TRBD2. Trimming cost V 4 bases and J 1 base; bases outside gene matches: 9. This CDR3 contains 17 residues. Germline CDR1 and CDR2: SGHNT and YYREEE (reference sequence).

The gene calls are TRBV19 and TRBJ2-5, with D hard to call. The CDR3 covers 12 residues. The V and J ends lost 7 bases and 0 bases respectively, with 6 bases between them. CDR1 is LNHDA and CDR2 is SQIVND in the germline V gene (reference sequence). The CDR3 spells CASKSYQETQYF. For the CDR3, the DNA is TGTGCCAGTAAATCGTACCAAGAGACCCAGTACTTC.

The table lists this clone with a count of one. CDR3: CSVPYQSRGDEQYF. The CDR3 nucleotides read TGCAGCGTTCCCTACCAATCACGGGGGGACGAGCAGTACTTC. The chain joins TRBV29-1 to TRBJ2-7; 7 nucleotides agree with TRBD2. CDR3 length: 14 residues. Germline V gene lookup returns CDR1 SQVTM and CDR2 ANQGSEA. The ends lost 5 bases at V and 5 bases at J; junction bases unmatched: 12.

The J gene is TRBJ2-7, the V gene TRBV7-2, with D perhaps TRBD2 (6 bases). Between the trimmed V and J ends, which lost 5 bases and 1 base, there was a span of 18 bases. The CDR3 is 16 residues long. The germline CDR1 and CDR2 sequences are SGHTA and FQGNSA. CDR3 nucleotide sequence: TGTGCCAGCAGCCGCCGAGCGGGTGATACGTCCTACGAGCAGTACTTC. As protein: CASSRRAGDTSYEQYF.

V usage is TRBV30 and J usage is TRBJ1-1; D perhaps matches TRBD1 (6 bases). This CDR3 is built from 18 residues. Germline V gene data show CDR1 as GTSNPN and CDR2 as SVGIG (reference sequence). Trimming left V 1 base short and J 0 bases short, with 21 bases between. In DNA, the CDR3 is TGTGCCTGGAGTGCCCTGACAGGCGGTGGTTCCATGAACACTGAAGCTTTCTTT. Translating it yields CAWSALTGGGSMNTEAFF.

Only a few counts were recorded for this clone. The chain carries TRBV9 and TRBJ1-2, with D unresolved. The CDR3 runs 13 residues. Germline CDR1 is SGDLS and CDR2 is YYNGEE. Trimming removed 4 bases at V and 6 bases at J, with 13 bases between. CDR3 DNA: TGTGCCAGCAGCCCCGGGGTAGAAGATGGCTACACCTTC. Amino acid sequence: CASSPGVEDGYTF.

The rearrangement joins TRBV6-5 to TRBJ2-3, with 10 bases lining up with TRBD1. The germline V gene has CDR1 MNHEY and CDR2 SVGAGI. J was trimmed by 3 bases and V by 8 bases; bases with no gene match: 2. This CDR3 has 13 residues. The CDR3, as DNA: TGTGCCAGCGGACAGGGGGGAACAGATACGCAGTATTTT. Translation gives CASGQGGTDTQYF.

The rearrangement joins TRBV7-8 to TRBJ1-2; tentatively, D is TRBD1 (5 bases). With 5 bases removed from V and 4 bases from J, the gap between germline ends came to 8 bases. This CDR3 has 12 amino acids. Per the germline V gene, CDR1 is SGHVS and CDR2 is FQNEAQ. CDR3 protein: CASSPGGYGYTF. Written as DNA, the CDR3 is TGTGCCAGCAGCCCCGGGGGCTATGGCTACACCTTC.

The CDR3 DNA is TGTGCCACCAAGGCAGGCACAAACACTGAAGCTTTCTTT. This codes for CATKAGTNTEAFF. The J gene is TRBJ1-1, the V gene TRBV19; D gene unclear. The CDR3 length is 13 residues. V was shortened by 10 bases and J by 2 bases, with 14 bases between the two germline ends. Germline values: CDR1 LNHDA, CDR2 SQIVND (reference sequence).

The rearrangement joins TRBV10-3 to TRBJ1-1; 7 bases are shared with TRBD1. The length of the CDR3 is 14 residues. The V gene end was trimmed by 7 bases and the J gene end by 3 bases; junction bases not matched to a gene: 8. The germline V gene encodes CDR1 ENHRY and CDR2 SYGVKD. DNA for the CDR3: TGTGCCATCACCAAGACAGGGCAGGACACTGAAGCTTTCTTT. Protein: CAITKTGQDTEAFF.

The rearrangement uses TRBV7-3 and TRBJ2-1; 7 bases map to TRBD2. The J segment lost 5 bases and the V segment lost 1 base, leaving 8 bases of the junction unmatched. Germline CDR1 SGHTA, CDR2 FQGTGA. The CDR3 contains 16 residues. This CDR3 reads CASSLMGSGVNNEQFF. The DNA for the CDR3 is TGTGCCAGCAGCTTAATGGGCAGCGGGGTAAACAATGAGCAGTTCTTC.

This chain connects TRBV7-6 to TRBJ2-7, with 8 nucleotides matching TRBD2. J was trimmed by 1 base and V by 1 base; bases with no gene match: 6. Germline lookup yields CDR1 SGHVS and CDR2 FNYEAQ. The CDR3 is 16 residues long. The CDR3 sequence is CASSLDGREGSYEQYF. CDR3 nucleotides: TGTGCCAGCAGCTTAGATGGCCGGGAGGGGTCCTACGAGCAGTACTTC.

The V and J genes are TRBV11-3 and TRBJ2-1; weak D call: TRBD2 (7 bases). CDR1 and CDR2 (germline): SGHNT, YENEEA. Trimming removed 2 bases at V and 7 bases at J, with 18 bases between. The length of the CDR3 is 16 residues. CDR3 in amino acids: CASSLLGGAVGNEQFF. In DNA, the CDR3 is TGTGCCAGCAGCTTACTGGGGGGGGCAGTAGGGAATGAGCAGTTCTTC.

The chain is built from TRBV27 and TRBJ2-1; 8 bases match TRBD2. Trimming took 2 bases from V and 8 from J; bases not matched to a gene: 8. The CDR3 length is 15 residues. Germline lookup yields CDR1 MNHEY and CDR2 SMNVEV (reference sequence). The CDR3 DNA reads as TGTGCCAGCAGTTTACCCCGGACTAGCCCCGATGAGCAGTTCTTC. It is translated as CASSLPRTSPDEQFF.

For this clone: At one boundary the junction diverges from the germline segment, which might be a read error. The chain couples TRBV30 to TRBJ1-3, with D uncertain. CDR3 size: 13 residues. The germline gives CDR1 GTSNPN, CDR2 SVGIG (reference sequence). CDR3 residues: CAWSKGSGNAIYF. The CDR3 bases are TGTGCCTGGAGTAAGGGATCGGGAAACGCCATATATTTT.

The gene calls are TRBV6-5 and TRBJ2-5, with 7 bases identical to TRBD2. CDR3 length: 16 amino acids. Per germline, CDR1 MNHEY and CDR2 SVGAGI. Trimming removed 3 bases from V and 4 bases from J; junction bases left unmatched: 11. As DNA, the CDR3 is TGTGCCAGCAGTTATTGGGGGAGGGCCTTTCGAGAGACCCAGTACTTC. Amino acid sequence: CASSYWGRAFRETQYF.

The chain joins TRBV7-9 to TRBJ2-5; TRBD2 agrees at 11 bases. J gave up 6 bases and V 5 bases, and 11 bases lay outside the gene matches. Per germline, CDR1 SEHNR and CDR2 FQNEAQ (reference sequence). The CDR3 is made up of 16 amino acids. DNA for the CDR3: TGTGCCAGCAGCGTACCAGGGACTAGCGGCAGCAAGACCCAGTACTTC. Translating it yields CASSVPGTSGSKTQYF.

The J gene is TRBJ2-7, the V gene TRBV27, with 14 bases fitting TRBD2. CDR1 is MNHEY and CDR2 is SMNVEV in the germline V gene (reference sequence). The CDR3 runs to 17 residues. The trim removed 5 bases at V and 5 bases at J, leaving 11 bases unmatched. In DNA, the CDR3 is TGTGCCAGCAGTCCCCGACGGACTAGCGGGAGGAACCACGAGCAGTACTTC. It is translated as CASSPRRTSGRNHEQYF.

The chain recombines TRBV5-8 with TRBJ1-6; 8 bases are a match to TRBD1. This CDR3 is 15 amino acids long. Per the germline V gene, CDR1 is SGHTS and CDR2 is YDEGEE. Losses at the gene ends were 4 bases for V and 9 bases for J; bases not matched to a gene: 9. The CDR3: CASSPKTGGGSPLHF. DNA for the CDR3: TGTGCCAGCAGCCCCAAAACAGGGGGAGGTTCACCCCTCCACTTT.

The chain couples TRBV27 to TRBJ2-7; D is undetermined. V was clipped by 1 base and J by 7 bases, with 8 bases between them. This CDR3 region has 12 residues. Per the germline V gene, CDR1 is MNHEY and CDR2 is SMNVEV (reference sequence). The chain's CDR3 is CASSLYGREQYF. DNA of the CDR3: TGTGCCAGCAGTTTATACGGTCGTGAGCAGTACTTC.